This TCR beta chain was sequenced during a study of cytomegalovirus exposure and HLA in healthy donors. V was pared by 2 bases and J by 11 bases, with 10 bases of the junction left unmatched. Germline CDR1 is MNHEY and CDR2 is SMNVEV (reference sequence). CDR3 length: 14 residues. The PCR contained 60 Vbeta and 13 Jbeta primers. Here immunoSEQ multiplex PCR was the method, and the copy in TCRdb shows in-frame clones only, minus some. This sample has 80,000 to 100,000 clones, with 55% to 65% found just once. A few counts support this clone. Its matching antigen is unknown. Study observations and caveats: A later analysis associated around 17,000 TCR beta sequences with HLA alleles at a 0.05 false discovery rate. Researchers catalogued approximately 170 TCR beta chains as cytomegalovirus-associated.

The clonotype originates from a woman between 40 and 50 years old in good health and CMV-seropositive. The gene calls are TRBV27 and TRBJ1-1, with TRBD1 identical over 8 bases. Sequenced sample: PBMCs. The CDR3 reads CASSLGQGADGAFF. Here the CDR3 DNA reads TGTGCCAGCAGTTTAGGTCAGGGGGCGGATGGTGCTTTCTTT.